The next 14 T cell receptor beta chains were all read from a single sample in a study of T cell clones after liver transplantation. Only in-frame clones appear in the TCRdb table, and some are missing; sequencing was by immunoSEQ multiplex PCR. The table shows about 74,000 clones, with roughly 80% occurring only once. Sequencing was performed on CD4+ T cells from blood, taken before liver transplant. These receptors were collected from a human donor who received a liver transplant.

The V gene is TRBV18, the J gene TRBJ1-5; the match to TRBD1 covers 9 bases. Germline assignment: CDR1 KGHSH and CDR2 LQKENI. The CDR3 is 14 amino acids. V was pared by 6 bases and J by 5 bases, with 5 bases of the junction left unmatched. The CDR3 here is CASSLQGADQPQHF. The CDR3 bases are TGTGCCAGCTCGCTACAGGGGGCCGATCAGCCCCAGCATTTT.

The genes are TRBV2 and TRBJ1-1; D remains ambiguous. V gave up 8 bases and J gave up 5 bases, with 15 bases separating them. In germline, CDR1 is SNHLY, CDR2 FYNNEI. The CDR3 has 13 amino acids. The DNA of the CDR3 is TGTGCCAGCGTTACGGAGGGAGAAACTGAAGCTTTCTTT. Residues: CASVTEGETEAFF.

As to this clone: The same CDR3 can be traced to other DNA sequences in this sample. The rearrangement joins TRBV28 to TRBJ1-2, with TRBD1 matching over 10 bases. The CDR3 spans 12 residues. Germline assignment: CDR1 MDHEN and CDR2 SYDVKM. V was pared by 8 bases and J by 5 bases, with 2 bases of the junction left unmatched. The CDR3 DNA follows: TGTGCCAGCGGGGACAGGGGATATGGCTACACCTTC. Translating it yields CASGDRGYGYTF.

V gene TRBV6-1 combines with J gene TRBJ2-6, with TRBD1 identical over 9 bases. CDR3 size: 19 residues. The germline CDR1 and CDR2 sequences are MNHNS and SASEGT. V lost 3 bases to trimming and J lost 2 bases; unmatched junction nucleotides: 11. For the CDR3, the DNA is TGTGCCAGCAGTGACAGGACAGGGGTTGGTGCTGCTGGGGCCAACGTCCTGACTTTC. It codes for CASSDRTGVGAAGANVLTF.

The chain couples TRBV25-1 to TRBJ2-5; TRBD1 aligns across 9 bases. CDR1 is MGHDK and CDR2 is SYGVNS in the germline V gene. V dropped 6 bases and J dropped 5; count of bases not matched to a gene: 4. The CDR3 is 13 residues long. The CDR3 DNA follows: TGTGCCAGCAGACAGGGGGCGAGGGAGACCCAGTACTTC. Its protein product is CASRQGARETQYF.

V gene TRBV2 combines with J gene TRBJ2-2, with D possibly TRBD1 on 6 matching bases. There are 13 residues in the CDR3. Looked up from germline, CDR1 is SNHLY and CDR2 is FYNNEI. Between the trimmed V and J ends, which lost 3 bases and 4 bases, there was a span of 6 bases. CDR3 sequence reads: CASSDRGTGELFF. The CDR3 DNA reads as TGTGCCAGCAGTGACAGGGGCACCGGGGAGCTGTTTTTT. Filled out from reference TRBV2 and TRBJ2-2, the complete variable domain reads EPEVTQTPSHQVTQMGQEVILRCVPISNHLYFYWYRQILGQKVEFLVSFYNNEISEKSEIFDDQFSVERPDGSNFTLKIRSTKLEDSAMYFCASSDRGTGELFFGEGSRLTVL.

The CDR3 loop is CASSEALAATIYNEQFF. CDR3 DNA: TGTGCCAGCAGTGAAGCGCTAGCGGCGACGATCTACAATGAGCAGTTCTTC. This sequence joins TRBV6-1 and TRBJ2-1; TRBD2 matches 7 bases. The CDR3 runs to 17 residues. J lost 3 bases, V lost 0 bases, and 8 bases had no gene match. CDR1 is MNHNS and CDR2 is SASEGT in the germline V gene.

V and J are TRBV6-6 and TRBJ2-1, with 8 bases that match TRBD2. The CDR3 totals 15 residues. V was pared by 7 bases and J by 4 bases, with 9 bases of the junction left unmatched. Germline CDR1 and CDR2: MNHNY and SVGAGI (reference sequence). The CDR3 reads CASNIQAGAYNEQFF. The CDR3 DNA reads as TGTGCCAGCAATATCCAAGCGGGAGCTTACAATGAGCAGTTCTTC.

The rearrangement joins TRBV19 to TRBJ1-5; 8 bases fit TRBD1. The CDR3 is 13 residues long. V lost 6 bases, J lost 2 bases, and 0 bases stayed unmatched. Germline V gene sequence: CDR1 LNHDA, CDR2 SQIVND (reference sequence). The CDR3 region is CASRDRGNQPQHF. Written as DNA, the CDR3 is TGTGCCAGTAGGGACAGGGGCAATCAGCCCCAGCATTTT.

J is TRBJ2-6 and V is TRBV7-2; 10 bases map to TRBD1. CDR1 and CDR2 (germline): SGHTA, FQGNSA. The J segment lost 3 bases and the V segment lost 2 bases, leaving 10 bases of the junction unmatched. The CDR3 runs 19 residues. CDR3: CASSLLGDRGSGGANVLTF. As DNA, the CDR3 is TGTGCCAGCAGCTTATTGGGGGACAGGGGATCAGGTGGGGCCAACGTCCTGACTTTC.

The chain links TRBV5-1 to TRBJ1-1; a weak D match, TRBD1 (6 bases). In germline, CDR1 is SGHRS, CDR2 YFSETQ. The CDR3 is 13 amino acids. Trimming removed 5 bases from V and 2 bases from J, with 10 bases in between. The CDR3 region is CASRGQHNTEAFF. The CDR3 DNA reads TGCGCCAGCAGAGGACAGCATAACACTGAAGCTTTCTTT.

The chain links TRBV4-3 to TRBJ2-5, with D possibly being TRBD1 or TRBD2 (7 bases each). The CDR3 totals 16 residues. V was pared by 1 base and J by 5 bases, with 17 bases between. The germline gives CDR1 LGHNA, CDR2 YSLEER. The CDR3 region has the DNA TGCGCCAGCAGCCAAGTCGGCGGGGGACAGAGGGAGACCCAGTACTTC. It encodes CASSQVGGGQRETQYF.

Only a few counts were recorded for this clone. The V call is TRBV6-1, the J call TRBJ1-5; perhaps TRBD1 as D (6 bases). This CDR3 is built from 17 residues. Per germline, CDR1 MNHNS and CDR2 SASEGT. Between the trimmed V and J ends, which lost 2 bases and 0 bases, there was a span of 14 bases. Here the CDR3 DNA reads TGTGCCAGCAGTGAAAAGGACAGAAGTTGTAGCAATCAGCCCCAGCATTTT. Its protein is CASSEKDRSCSNQPQHF.

This clone was observed a single time. This chain uses TRBV5-6 with TRBJ2-7, with TRBD1 identical over 9 bases. This CDR3 is built from 15 residues. From germline, CDR1 is SGHDT and CDR2 YYEEEE. The junction had 10 bases not matched to a gene; V was cut back by 3 bases and J by 6 bases. The CDR3 region has the DNA TGTGCCAGCAGCTGGCTCCCGGGACAGGGCTTCGAGCAGTACTTC. It encodes CASSWLPGQGFEQYF. The variable domain in full, with the rest retrieved from reference TRBV5-6 and TRBJ2-7, is DAGVTQSPTHLIKTRGQQVTLRCSPKSGHDTVSWYQQALGQGPQFIFQYYEEEERQRGNFPDRFSGHQFPNYSSELNVNALLLGDSALYLCASSWLPGQGFEQYFGPGTRLTVT.